Shown below are 26 T cell receptor beta chains from a single sample sequenced in a study of OX40 agonist ivuxolimab in advanced cancers. The protocol was immunoSEQ multiplex PCR, while the TCRdb copy is restricted to in-frame clones and leaves out a portion. The sample has about 26,000 clones; roughly 77% are singletons. This specimen consisted of CD4+ or CD8+ T cells sorted from blood, obtained in a trial of the OX40 agonist ivuxolimab. These TCRs come from an adult with an advanced solid tumor such as melanoma, head and neck, liver or kidney cancer.

This clone was picked up one time. This CDR3 is also generated by other DNA sequences in the sample. The chain carries TRBV6-5 and TRBJ2-7; 9 nucleotides line up with TRBD2. CDR3 size: 16 residues. Germline lookup yields CDR1 MNHEY and CDR2 SVGAGI. V shed 4 bases and J 6 bases; nucleotides not matched to a gene: 13. CDR3 region: CASSFGSAGGPGEQYF. CDR3 DNA: TGTGCCAGCAGTTTTGGGTCAGCGGGGGGACCAGGCGAGCAGTACTTC.

This clone has just a few counts. The chain has TRBV18 and TRBJ1-4, with unresolved D. Deletions cut 1 base from V and 0 bases from J, with 12 bases between. Germline assignment: CDR1 KGHSH and CDR2 LQKENI. CDR3 length: 17 residues. CDR3 DNA: TGTGCCAGCTCACCACTCGGACTCTCCACAACTAATGAAAAACTGTTTTTT. Its protein is CASSPLGLSTTNEKLFF.

The chain combines TRBV19 with TRBJ2-1; D tentatively reads TRBD1 or TRBD2 (6 bases each). This CDR3 is 13 amino acids long. Germline V gene sequence: CDR1 LNHDA, CDR2 SQIVND (reference sequence). V lost 7 bases and J lost 9, with 16 bases in between. Here the CDR3 reads CASTWGRDAEQFF. CDR3 coding DNA: TGTGCCAGTACCTGGGGGCGGGACGCTGAGCAGTTCTTC.

This chain connects TRBV30 to TRBJ1-2; no definite D call. Germline CDR1 reads GTSNPN; CDR2 reads SVGIG (reference sequence). This CDR3 spans 15 amino acids. Trimming shortened V by 0 bases and J by 3 bases, and 14 bases separated the two germline ends. CDR3 loop: CAWSVLYRADYGYTF. For the CDR3, the DNA is TGTGCCTGGAGTGTACTATATAGGGCAGACTATGGCTACACCTTC.

V is TRBV4-2 and J is TRBJ2-1; 10 nucleotides agree with TRBD2. This CDR3 comprises 19 residues. J lost 0 bases, V lost 1 base, and 9 bases had no gene match. Germline assignment: CDR1 LGHNA and CDR2 YNFKEQ. CDR3 region: CASSQGLAGVRSSYNEQFF. Here the CDR3 DNA reads TGTGCCAGCAGCCAAGGTCTAGCGGGGGTCCGGAGCTCCTACAATGAGCAGTTCTTC.

This chain links TRBV30 with TRBJ1-5; 8 bases agree with TRBD1. Trimming took 3 bases from V and 2 from J; bases not matched to a gene: 3. CDR3 length: 14 amino acids. Germline CDR1 GTSNPN, CDR2 SVGIG (reference sequence). CDR3 in amino acids: CAWRDRERNQPQHF. In DNA, the CDR3 is TGTGCCTGGAGGGACAGGGAACGCAATCAGCCCCAGCATTTT.

This chain joins TRBV4-1 and TRBJ2-7; TRBD1 agrees at 9 bases. Germline values: CDR1 MGHRA, CDR2 YSYEKL. The CDR3 consists of 15 residues. The V and J ends lost 1 base and 3 bases, in that order; junction bases with no gene match: 4. The CDR3 sequence: CASSQGTGDRYEQYF. The CDR3 nucleotides read TGCGCCAGCAGCCAAGGGACAGGGGATCGCTACGAGCAGTACTTC.

This clone has a single count. This sequence joins TRBV7-3 and TRBJ2-1; D is unclear. In germline, CDR1 is SGHTA, CDR2 FQGTGA. The CDR3 is made up of 13 amino acids. V lost 5 bases and J lost 3, with 8 bases in between. The CDR3, as DNA: TGTGCCAGCAGCATAGACAACTACAATGAGCAGTTCTTC. Translation gives CASSIDNYNEQFF.

This clone was picked up a small number of times. This chain links TRBV2 with TRBJ1-2, with 8 positions matching TRBD1. The CDR3 sequence is 14 residues long. Per germline, CDR1 SNHLY and CDR2 FYNNEI. The ends lost 6 bases at V and 5 bases at J; junction bases unmatched: 8. The CDR3 DNA sequence: TGTGCCAGCAGGGAGACAGGGGTCACATATGGCTACACCTTC. Translation: CASRETGVTYGYTF. The full variable domain, its missing parts supplied by reference TRBV2 and TRBJ1-2, is EPEVTQTPSHQVTQMGQEVILRCVPISNHLYFYWYRQILGQKVEFLVSFYNNEISEKSEIFDDQFSVERPDGSNFTLKIRSTKLEDSAMYFCASRETGVTYGYTFGSGTRLTVV.

The CDR3, as DNA: TGTGCCAGCAGCTTGCCCCCCCCCACTGGCTACACCTTC. Protein sequence: CASSLPPPTGYTF. The V gene is TRBV7-9, the J gene TRBJ1-2; no reliable D call. Germline CDR1 reads SEHNR; CDR2 reads FQNEAQ (reference sequence). Trimming took off 3 bases at V and 7 bases at J, with 12 bases between the two ends. The CDR3 loop spans 13 amino acids.

The gene calls are TRBV6-5 and TRBJ1-1; tentatively, D is TRBD1 (5 bases). The length of the CDR3 is 13 residues. Germline assignment: CDR1 MNHEY and CDR2 SVGAGI. Trimming stripped 11 bases from V and 3 bases from J, with 16 bases between. CDR3 sequence: CALGRGSDTEAFF. Here the CDR3 DNA reads TGTGCCCTGGGAAGGGGCTCGGACACTGAAGCTTTCTTT.

This chain uses TRBV10-3 with TRBJ1-1; D call uncertain. CDR1 and CDR2 from the germline V gene are ENHRY and SYGVKD. With 2 bases removed from V and 3 bases from J, the gap between germline ends came to 16 bases. The CDR3 contains 16 residues. The CDR3 is CAISEIGGDGYTEAFF. The CDR3 DNA follows: TGTGCCATCAGTGAGATTGGAGGTGACGGCTACACTGAAGCTTTCTTT.

This clone has a single count. In nucleotides, the CDR3 is TGCGCCAGCAGCGGGCGGGACTCCTACGAGCAGTACTTC. Its protein product is CASSGRDSYEQYF. The J gene is TRBJ2-7, the V gene TRBV5-1, with D possibly matching TRBD2 (6 bases). The germline gives CDR1 SGHRS, CDR2 YFSETQ. V shed 4 bases and J shed 0 bases, with 8 bases lying between them. The CDR3 extends over 13 amino acids.

The chain links TRBV10-3 to TRBJ2-1; D gene uncertain. Trimming took 3 bases from V and 8 from J, leaving 8 bases between them. Germline V CDR1 and CDR2: ENHRY, SYGVKD. The CDR3 covers 12 residues. The CDR3 region has the DNA TGTGCCATCAGTGACCCGCGAGATGAGCAGTTCTTC. Protein sequence: CAISDPRDEQFF.

The rearrangement links TRBV27 to TRBJ2-5; 9 nucleotides line up with TRBD2. V gave up 0 bases and J gave up 5 bases; unmatched junction bases: 10. Germline CDR1 reads MNHEY; CDR2 reads SMNVEV (reference sequence). CDR3 length equals 17 residues. CDR3 nucleotide sequence: TGTGCCAGCAGTTTATCGATCCTAGCGGGAATTTATGAGACCCAGTACTTC. Protein sequence: CASSLSILAGIYETQYF.

Remarks on this clone: At one boundary the junction diverges from the germline segment, which might be a read error. The chain couples TRBV7-7 to TRBJ1-2, with D unclear. CDR1 is SSHAT and CDR2 is FNYEAQ in the germline V gene (reference sequence). The CDR3 runs 16 residues. CDR3 coding DNA: TGTGCTAGCAGCCCCTTGGTGCGTACAGCTAACTATGGCTACACCTTC. Translation: CASSPLVRTANYGYTF.

In this sample, this clone turned up once. This sequence joins TRBV7-9 and TRBJ2-7; D is uncertain. The CDR3 spans 12 residues. The V end was cut by 1 base, the J end by 2 bases, with 3 bases between. Germline assignment: CDR1 SEHNR and CDR2 FQNEAQ (reference sequence). The CDR3 spells CASSLGTYEQYF. Written as DNA, the CDR3 is TGTGCCAGCAGCTTAGGGACCTACGAGCAGTACTTC.

The rearrangement uses TRBV6-1 and TRBJ1-5, with 8 bases identical to TRBD1. V shed 7 bases, J shed 7 bases, and the junction held 12 bases outside the gene matches. Germline V gene data show CDR1 as MNHNS and CDR2 as SASEGT. CDR3 length: 15 amino acids. The CDR3 coding sequence is TGTGCCAGCACGGTATGGCAGGGGGCAAACCAGCCCCAGCATTTT. As protein: CASTVWQGANQPQHF.

This clone is a singleton in its sample. The chain employs TRBV18 and TRBJ1-1; no firm D call. Germline lookup yields CDR1 KGHSH and CDR2 LQKENI. V gave up 0 bases and J gave up 3 bases, with 5 bases separating them. The CDR3 covers 13 residues. The CDR3 DNA sequence: TGTGCCAGCTCACCACCTTTGGACACTGAAGCTTTCTTT. Residues: CASSPPLDTEAFF.

The chain uses TRBV4-1 and TRBJ2-5; 10 bases line up with TRBD2. Germline V gene sequence: CDR1 MGHRA, CDR2 YSYEKL. The CDR3 extends over 17 amino acids. The V gene end was trimmed by 0 bases and the J gene end by 3 bases; junction bases not matched to a gene: 7. CDR3 residues: CASSQDWSGGAEETQYF. CDR3 coding DNA: TGCGCCAGCAGCCAAGATTGGAGCGGGGGGGCGGAAGAGACCCAGTACTTC.

The genes are TRBV4-1 and TRBJ1-5; D not resolved. This CDR3 region has 17 residues. V shed 2 bases and J shed 6 bases, with 20 bases lying between them. Germline CDR1 MGHRA, CDR2 YSYEKL. The DNA of the CDR3 is TGCGCCAGCAGCCAAAGAGCCGAGGCTGTGCTTGGTCAGCCCCAGCATTTT. Protein: CASSQRAEAVLGQPQHF.

The chain carries TRBV7-9 and TRBJ1-1; no clear D. CDR3 length: 13 residues. The germline gives CDR1 SEHNR, CDR2 FQNEAQ (reference sequence). V was pared by 8 bases and J by 0 bases, with 10 bases between. DNA for the CDR3: TGTGCCAGCCTGTTCGAGATGAACACTGAAGCTTTCTTT. This encodes CASLFEMNTEAFF.

The table lists this clone with a few counts. The chain employs TRBV11-2 and TRBJ2-7; the D gene is possibly TRBD1 (6 bases). Germline V gene lookup returns CDR1 SGHAT and CDR2 FQNNGV. The CDR3 spans 13 residues. V gave up 4 bases and J gave up 2 bases, with 9 bases separating them. The CDR3 is CASSWGQAYEQYF. The CDR3 region has the DNA TGTGCCAGCAGCTGGGGACAAGCCTACGAGCAGTACTTC.

By frequency in the sample, this clone is medium-sized (0.01 to 0.1%). The chain combines TRBV7-9 with TRBJ2-7; D gene unclear. V lost 4 bases and J lost 2, with 6 bases in between. Germline V gives CDR1 SEHNR, CDR2 FQNEAQ (reference sequence). The CDR3 contains 12 residues. CDR3 in DNA: TGTGCCAGCAGCTCGACACCCTACGAGCAGTACTTC. It translates to CASSSTPYEQYF.

There are a few counts of this clone. This chain uses TRBV4-1 with TRBJ1-1; no clear D. V lost 1 base, J lost 4 bases, and 10 bases lay in between. The CDR3 is 14 amino acids. CDR1 MGHRA and CDR2 YSYEKL come from the germline V gene. CDR3 nucleotide sequence: TGCGCCAGCAGCCAAGGGGTCACGAGCACTGAAGCTTTCTTT. Translating it yields CASSQGVTSTEAFF.

This clone was found a few times. The CDR3 loop is CASSFTTVSLREQYF. DNA of the CDR3: TGTGCCAGCAGTTTCACGACAGTGTCCCTCCGAGAGCAGTACTTC. The rearrangement uses TRBV28 and TRBJ2-7, with D maybe TRBD1 (5 bases). V gave up 3 bases and J gave up 7 bases, with 19 bases separating them. There are 15 residues in the CDR3. Germline CDR1 MDHEN, CDR2 SYDVKM.